The T cell receptor (beta chain) described here comes from a study of T cell responses to AZD1222 COVID-19 vaccine. This CDR3 spans 12 amino acids. V lost 2 bases and J 1 base, leaving 5 bases between the germline ends. The germline V gene has CDR1 GTSNPN and CDR2 SVGIG (reference sequence). Notes on the study in general: Females outnumbered males among donors, who were mostly white British; clonal diversity was possibly underestimated. Regions 160-218 and 743-854 held dominance among vaccine-associated CD4 TCRs, which spanned spike. The breadth and depth of Spike-specific TCRs increased once two AZD1222 doses had been given. Among AZD1222 vaccinees, only 5 to 7 were seropositive at baseline.

Remarks on this clone: Its antigen is as yet unknown.

The table came from immunoSEQ multiplex PCR; TCRdb's copy has only in-frame clones and leaves some out. This sample yields roughly 120,000 clones, of which approximately 88% are seen a single time; roughly 12% belongs to the top ten. This specimen was peripheral blood, taken on day 0 of MenACWY control vaccination. The sequence derives from an adult in good health. This chain joins TRBV30 and TRBJ1-1, with D uncertain. The CDR3 is CAWSWTNTEAFF. The CDR3 region has the DNA TGTGCCTGGAGTTGGACGAACACTGAAGCTTTCTTT. Full variable domain (remainder filled in from reference TRBV30 and TRBJ1-1): SQTIHQWPATLVQPVGSPLSLECTVEGTSNPNLYWYRQAAGRGLQLLFYSVGIGQISSEVPQNLSASRPQDRQFILSSKKLLLSDSGFYLCAWSWTNTEAFFGQGTRLTVV.